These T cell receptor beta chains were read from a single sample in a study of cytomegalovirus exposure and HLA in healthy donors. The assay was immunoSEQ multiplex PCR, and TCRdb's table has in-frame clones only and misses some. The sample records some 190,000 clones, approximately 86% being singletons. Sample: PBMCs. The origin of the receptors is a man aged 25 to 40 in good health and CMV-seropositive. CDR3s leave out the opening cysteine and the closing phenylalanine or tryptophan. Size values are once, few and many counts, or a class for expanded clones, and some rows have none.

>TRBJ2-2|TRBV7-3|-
ASSPIDTGELF
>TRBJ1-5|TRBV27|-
ASSLSGGPNQPQH
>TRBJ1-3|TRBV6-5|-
ASRAPENTIY
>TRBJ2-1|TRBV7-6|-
ASSPEVSYNEQF
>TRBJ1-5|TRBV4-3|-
ASSQAGGSHQPQH
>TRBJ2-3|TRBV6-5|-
ASSYGQAIRTDTQY
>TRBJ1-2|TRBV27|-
ASSPAGTAYGYT
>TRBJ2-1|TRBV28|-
ASSLTLAGGLLTEQF
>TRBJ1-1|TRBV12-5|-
ASGSTGGASEAF
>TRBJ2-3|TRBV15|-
ATSREGQKTDTQY
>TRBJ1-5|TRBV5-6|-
ASSLKPFLDQPQH
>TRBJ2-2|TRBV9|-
ASSAGIISRTGELF
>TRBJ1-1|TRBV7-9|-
ASSSQGGTEAF
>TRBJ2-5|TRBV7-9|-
ASSSGLAQETQY
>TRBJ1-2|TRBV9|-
ASSYGGGPYGYT
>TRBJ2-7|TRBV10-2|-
ASRGAKNLPYEQY
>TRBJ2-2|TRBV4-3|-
ASSQVVGTDYTGELF
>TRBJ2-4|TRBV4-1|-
ASSQEETGASLAKNIQY
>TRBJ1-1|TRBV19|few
ASSTTGDTEAF
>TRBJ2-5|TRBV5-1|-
ASALAGRGETQY
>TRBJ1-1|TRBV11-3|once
ASSQEGLHTEAF
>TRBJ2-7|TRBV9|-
ASSVSGEYEQY
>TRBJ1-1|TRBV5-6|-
ASSRSRTEAF
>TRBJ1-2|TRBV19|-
ASSFSGFYGYT
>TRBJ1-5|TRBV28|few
ASSFRPNQPQH
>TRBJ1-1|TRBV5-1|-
ASSLTADTEAF
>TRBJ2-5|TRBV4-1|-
ASSQDRAEETQY
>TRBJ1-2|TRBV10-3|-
AISDPGQGEDYGYT
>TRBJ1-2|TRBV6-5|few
ASSAEREMGGYT
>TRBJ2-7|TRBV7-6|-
ASSFTIGDYEQY